This T cell receptor beta chain emerged from a study of blood T cell repertoires in COVID-19. Study overall: There were acute and convalescent COVID-19 samples, and they came from the United States, Italy and Spain. Sample material is recorded as cDNA or gDNA derived from T cells, B-cell-depleted T cells, or PBMCs.

Original handling: Reference gene primer amplification gave nucleated cell count estimates. The repertoire was sequenced with immunoSEQ multiplex PCR; TCRdb's copy has only in-frame clones and lacks some. V and J calls and clone size come straight from that table; D and trimming were deduced from the DNA. The repertoire has some 70,000 clones, about four fifths of them found once; the top ten carry 6.3%. This clone showed up just a few times. The V gene's germline CDR1 is MDHEN and CDR2 SYDVKM. The V and J ends lost 8 bases and 1 base respectively, with 14 bases between them. CDR3 size: 15 residues. This clonotype originated in a woman aged 60 to 75 with acute or convalescent COVID-19. The sequenced sample consisted of peripheral blood. The rearrangement joins TRBV28 to TRBJ2-2; no clear D gene. The chain's CDR3 is CASRRPSRNTGELFF. Here the CDR3 DNA reads TGTGCCAGCCGCCGCCCCTCGAGGAACACCGGGGAGCTGTTTTTT. Together with reference TRBV28 and TRBJ2-2, the CDR3 gives the full variable domain: DVKVTQSSRYLVKRTGEKVFLECVQDMDHENMFWYRQDPGLGLRLIYFSYDVKMKEKGDIPEGYSVSREKKERFSLILESASTNQTSMYLCASRRPSRNTGELFFGEGSRLTVL.